The 25 T cell receptor beta chains below come from one sample, sequenced in a study of Ad26.COV2.S vaccination and SARS-CoV-2 variants. Stated treatment: roughly 19 received Ad26.COV2.S at low or high dose, single or two shots; several received placebo; per-sample allocation not given. The investigators took samples on day 63 after the first vaccine or placebo injection. The protocol was immunoSEQ multiplex PCR, while the TCRdb copy is restricted to in-frame clones and leaves out a portion. The profile shows 380,000 or so clones, around four fifths of them singletons. Here the sequenced sample was peripheral blood, taken in a trial of Ad26.COV2.S vaccine versus placebo. The receptors derive from a person aged 18 to 59 who received the Ad26.COV2.S COVID-19 vaccine or a placebo.

The J gene is TRBJ2-1, the V gene TRBV7-9; the match to TRBD2 covers 9 bases. CDR1 is SEHNR and CDR2 is FQNEAQ in the germline V gene (reference sequence). Losses at the gene ends were 5 bases for V and 9 bases for J; bases not matched to a gene: 14. This CDR3 is built from 16 residues. CDR3 DNA sequence: TGTGCCAGCAGCCTGGGGGGTAGCGGGAGCGGCGGTGAGCAGTTCTTC. Protein product: CASSLGGSGSGGEQFF.

The chain joins TRBV6-1 to TRBJ2-7; D is unresolved. Germline CDR1 reads MNHNS; CDR2 reads SASEGT. V lost 2 bases and J 1 base, leaving 9 bases between the germline ends. The CDR3 is 14 amino acids. The CDR3 protein is CASSELTRSYEQYF. As DNA, the CDR3 is TGTGCCAGCAGTGAACTAACAAGGTCCTACGAGCAGTACTTC.

The chain employs TRBV7-9 and TRBJ2-7; a possible D gene is TRBD1 (6 bases). V was trimmed by 1 base and J by 0 bases, leaving 19 bases between them. The CDR3 runs 18 residues. Germline loops: CDR1 SEHNR, CDR2 FQNEAQ (reference sequence). The CDR3 nucleotides are TGTGCCAGCAGCTTAGGAGGCGGGTTGGCGGACAGCTCCTACGAGCAGTACTTC. This encodes CASSLGGGLADSSYEQYF.

The rearrangement uses TRBV10-3 and TRBJ2-5, with a tentative D call TRBD1 (5 bases). Deletions cut 1 base from V and 5 bases from J, with 11 bases between. CDR1 is ENHRY and CDR2 is SYGVKD in the germline V gene. This CDR3 region has 14 residues. The CDR3 here is CAISEYRSMETQYF. The CDR3, as DNA: TGTGCCATCAGTGAGTACAGGAGCATGGAGACCCAGTACTTC.

The genes are TRBV5-1 and TRBJ1-2, with unresolved D. Germline CDR1 SGHRS, CDR2 YFSETQ. The CDR3 contains 12 residues. The V end was cut by 4 bases, the J end by 6 bases, with 10 bases between. CDR3 loop: CASSPDGDGYTF. As DNA, the CDR3 is TGCGCCAGCAGCCCGGATGGGGATGGCTACACCTTC.

This clone was observed many times. This chain links TRBV6-6 with TRBJ1-2; TRBD1 might be the D (5 bases). V was trimmed by 0 bases and J by 14 bases, leaving 10 bases between them. The CDR3 is 11 amino acids. Germline V CDR1 and CDR2: MNHNY, SVGAGI (reference sequence). CDR3 protein: CASSYSGEPTF. In nucleotides, the CDR3 is TGTGCCAGCAGTTACTCGGGGGAGCCGACCTTC.

This chain connects TRBV24-1 to TRBJ1-2; the match to TRBD1 covers 7 bases. The germline CDR1 and CDR2 sequences are KGHDR and SFDVKD. Trimming cost V 1 base and J 0 bases; bases outside gene matches: 13. There are 19 residues in the CDR3. The CDR3 coding sequence is TGTGCCACCAGTGATTTTAGGGGGACAGTTTCCCATTCTAACTATGGCTACACCTTC. This translates into CATSDFRGTVSHSNYGYTF.

This chain uses TRBV11-2 with TRBJ1-3; maybe TRBD1 (5 bases). V lost 5 bases and J lost 0, with 14 bases in between. The CDR3 has 16 residues. Germline assignment: CDR1 SGHAT and CDR2 FQNNGV. The CDR3 coding sequence is TGTGCCAGCAGCCGATTGTGGACACCCTCTGGAAACACCATATATTTT. Encoded protein: CASSRLWTPSGNTIYF. Based on the CDR3 plus reference TRBV11-2 and TRBJ1-3, the full variable domain is EAGVAQSPRYKIIEKRQSVAFWCNPISGHATLYWYQQILGQGPKLLIQFQNNGVVDDSQLPKDRFSAERLKGVDSTLKIQPAKLEDSAVYLCASSRLWTPSGNTIYFGEGSWLTVV.

This clone was detected ten times or more. The chain joins TRBV29-1 to TRBJ2-2; possibly TRBD1 or TRBD2 for D (6 bases each). The CDR3 contains 15 residues. CDR1 and CDR2 (germline): SQVTM, ANQGSEA. The V gene lost 8 bases and the J gene lost 3 bases, with 19 bases spanning the gap. The CDR3 region has the DNA TGCAGCTCCTCTCAGGGGACGGGGGACACCGGGGAGCTGTTTTTT. Its protein product is CSSSQGTGDTGELFF.

The J gene is TRBJ2-7, the V gene TRBV4-1; 7 positions match TRBD2. With 7 bases clipped from V and 2 bases from J, the junction kept 11 bases outside the gene matches. The germline gives CDR1 MGHRA, CDR2 YSYEKL. The CDR3 is made up of 15 amino acids. The CDR3 spells CASTPGASGPYEQYF. CDR3 in DNA: TGCGCCAGCACTCCCGGAGCTAGCGGCCCCTACGAGCAGTACTTC.

J is TRBJ1-1 and V is TRBV5-4; TRBD1 is a possible D gene (6 bases). The CDR3 length is 13 residues. The germline V gene has CDR1 SGHNT and CDR2 YYREEE (reference sequence). With 0 bases removed from V and 6 bases from J, the gap between germline ends came to 9 bases. The CDR3 sequence: CASSLGGGAEAFF. The CDR3 DNA sequence: TGTGCCAGCAGCTTGGGAGGGGGTGCTGAAGCTTTCTTT.

The chain couples TRBV2 to TRBJ2-5, with D perhaps TRBD1 (6 bases). The CDR3 spans 13 residues. V was pared by 11 bases and J by 5 bases, with 18 bases between. Germline V gene lookup returns CDR1 SNHLY and CDR2 FYNNEI. CDR3: CASSRGLGETQYF. The CDR3 DNA sequence: TGTGCCTCTAGCAGGGGCCTCGGGGAGACCCAGTACTTC. The whole variable domain, filled in from reference TRBV2 and TRBJ2-5, reads EPEVTQTPSHQVTQMGQEVILRCVPISNHLYFYWYRQILGQKVEFLVSFYNNEISEKSEIFDDQFSVERPDGSNFTLKIRSTKLEDSAMYFCASSRGLGETQYFGPGTRLLVL.

The chain employs TRBV4-2 and TRBJ2-5; 9 nucleotides align to TRBD1. The ends lost 3 bases at V and 4 bases at J; junction bases unmatched: 0. Germline loops: CDR1 LGHNA, CDR2 YNFKEQ. This CDR3 has 13 amino acids. CDR3 loop: CASSQTGGETQYF. The CDR3 region has the DNA TGTGCCAGCAGCCAGACAGGGGGAGAGACCCAGTACTTC.

This clone was picked up a small number of times. This chain joins TRBV11-2 and TRBJ1-3; D is unresolved. Trimming took off 1 base at V and 3 bases at J, with 10 bases between the two ends. CDR1 and CDR2 (germline): SGHAT, FQNNGV. This CDR3 is 15 amino acids long. The CDR3 DNA is TGTGCCAGCAGCTTAGTTGGGCAGATTGGAAACACCATATATTTT. This translates into CASSLVGQIGNTIYF.

In this sample, this clone turned up a few times. The chain combines TRBV4-2 with TRBJ1-1; D is undetermined. The V gene lost 0 bases and the J gene lost 2 bases, with 19 bases spanning the gap. The germline gives CDR1 LGHNA, CDR2 YNFKEQ. CDR3 length equals 18 residues. The CDR3 loop reads CASSQEGGRVAGNTEAFF. The CDR3, as DNA: TGTGCCAGCAGCCAAGAGGGCGGGAGGGTAGCGGGTAACACTGAAGCTTTCTTT.

V is TRBV20-1 and J is TRBJ2-5; D is undetermined. CDR1 is DFQATT, CDR2 SNEGSKA, per germline (reference sequence). This CDR3 has 10 residues. The germline V and J ends were trimmed by 7 bases and 1 base, with 4 bases remaining between them. CDR3 nucleotides: TGCAGTGTCAGCCAAGAGACCCAGTACTTC. Amino acid sequence: CSVSQETQYF.

J is TRBJ2-1 and V is TRBV9; 10 bases align to TRBD2. CDR1 SGDLS and CDR2 YYNGEE come from the germline V gene. The CDR3 contains 16 residues. Trimming at V came to 2 bases and at J to 3 bases, leaving 5 bases not matched to a gene. The CDR3 nucleotides read TGTGCCAGCAGCGTCAGCGGGGGGGCCAGCTACAATGAGCAGTTCTTC. Translated, it gives CASSVSGGASYNEQFF.

This clone was observed a handful of times. The rearrangement links TRBV18 to TRBJ1-5, with D perhaps matching TRBD1 (5 bases). V lost 3 bases and J lost 4, with 16 bases in between. The CDR3 is 16 residues long. Per germline, CDR1 KGHSH and CDR2 LQKENI. The CDR3 loop reads CASSPPGGGRNQPQHF. CDR3 DNA: TGTGCCAGCTCACCCCCCGGGGGAGGTCGAAATCAGCCCCAGCATTTT.

This clone was seen a single time. The chain uses TRBV4-2 and TRBJ2-1, with unresolved D. Trimming removed 0 bases from V and 2 bases from J, with 14 bases in between. Germline CDR1 is LGHNA and CDR2 is YNFKEQ. CDR3 length equals 17 residues. CDR3 sequence: CASSQDGRARAYNEQFF. CDR3 coding DNA: TGTGCCAGCAGCCAAGACGGCCGGGCCAGAGCCTACAATGAGCAGTTCTTC.

The gene calls are TRBV2 and TRBJ1-4; unclear D gene. V was clipped by 9 bases and J by 6 bases, with 14 bases between them. Germline-derived CDR1 and CDR2 are SNHLY and FYNNEI. CDR3 length equals 13 residues. The CDR3 region has the DNA TGTGCCAGTAGGGAATGGGAAGATGAAAAACTGTTTTTT. Its protein is CASREWEDEKLFF.

The J gene is TRBJ2-7, the V gene TRBV6-5; 15 bases line up with TRBD2. Germline V gene lookup returns CDR1 MNHEY and CDR2 SVGAGI. Trimming cost V 6 bases and J 5 bases; bases outside gene matches: 5. The CDR3 consists of 15 residues. CDR3 nucleotides: TGTGCCAGCAGCCGCAGGACTAGCGGGGGGGACGAGCAGTACTTC. This gives the protein CASSRRTSGGDEQYF.

The gene calls are TRBV20-1 and TRBJ2-7, with a weak D call TRBD2 (5 bases). Per germline, CDR1 DFQATT and CDR2 SNEGSKA (reference sequence). This CDR3 is built from 11 residues. V was shortened by 3 bases and J by 12 bases, with 15 bases between the two germline ends. The CDR3 loop reads CSASRDLYPYF. CDR3 coding DNA: TGCAGTGCTAGCCGGGATTTATACCCGTACTTC.

The rearrangement links TRBV9 to TRBJ2-7, with 9 bases fitting TRBD1. V lost 4 bases and J lost 3; bases outside the gene matches: 5. This CDR3 comprises 14 residues. Per germline, CDR1 SGDLS and CDR2 YYNGEE. The CDR3 DNA follows: TGTGCCAGCAGCCTGGGACAGGGCAACTACGAGCAGTACTTC. It specifies CASSLGQGNYEQYF.

This clone was found once. The chain links TRBV15 to TRBJ1-1; perhaps TRBD1 as D (5 bases). The CDR3 extends over 13 amino acids. The V end was cut by 0 bases, the J end by 11 bases, with 13 bases between. CDR1 and CDR2 (germline): LNHNV, YYDKDF (reference sequence). CDR3 nucleotides: TGTGCCACCAGCAGAGATTTGGACATCCGGGCTTTCTTT. Its translation: CATSRDLDIRAFF. Based on the CDR3 plus reference TRBV15 and TRBJ1-1, the full variable domain is DAMVIQNPRYQVTQFGKPVTLSCSQTLNHNVMYWYQQKSSQAPKLLFHYYDKDFNNEADTPDNFQSRRPNTSFCFLDIRSPGLGDTAMYLCATSRDLDIRAFFGQGTRLTVV.

The chain links TRBV3-1 (or the pseudogene TRBV3-2) to TRBJ2-2; D gene unclear. This CDR3 has 14 residues. Germline CDR1 and CDR2: LGHDT and YNNKEL (reference sequence). V was cut by 3 bases and J by 5 bases, with 10 bases left in between. The DNA of the CDR3 is TGTGCCAGCAGCCAGGTTAGATGGACCGGGGAGCTGTTTTTT. Protein product: CASSQVRWTGELFF.